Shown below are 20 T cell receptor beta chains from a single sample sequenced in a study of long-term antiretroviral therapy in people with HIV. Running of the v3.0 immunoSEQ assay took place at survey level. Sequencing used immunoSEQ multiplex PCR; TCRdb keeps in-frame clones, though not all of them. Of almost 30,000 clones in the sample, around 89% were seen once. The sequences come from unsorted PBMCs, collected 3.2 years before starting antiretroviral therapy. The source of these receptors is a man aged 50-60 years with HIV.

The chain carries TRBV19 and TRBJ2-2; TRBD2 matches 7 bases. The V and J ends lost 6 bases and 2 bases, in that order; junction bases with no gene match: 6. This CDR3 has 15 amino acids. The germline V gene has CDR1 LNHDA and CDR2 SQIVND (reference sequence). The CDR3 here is CASSWQRGNTGELFF. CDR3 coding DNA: TGTGCCAGTAGCTGGCAGCGGGGCAACACCGGGGAGCTGTTTTTT.

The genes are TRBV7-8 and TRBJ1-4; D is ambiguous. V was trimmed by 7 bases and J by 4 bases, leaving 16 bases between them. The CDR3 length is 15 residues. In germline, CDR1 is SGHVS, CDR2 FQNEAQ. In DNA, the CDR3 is TGTGCCAGCACCAGCGGAGGACGGCATAATGAAAAACTGTTTTTT. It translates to CASTSGGRHNEKLFF.

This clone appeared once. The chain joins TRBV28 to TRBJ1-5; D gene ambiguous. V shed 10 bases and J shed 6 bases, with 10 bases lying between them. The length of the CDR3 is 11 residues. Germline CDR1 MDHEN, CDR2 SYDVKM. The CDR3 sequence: CATSRGQPQHF. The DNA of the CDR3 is TGTGCCACCTCGAGAGGTCAGCCCCAGCATTTT. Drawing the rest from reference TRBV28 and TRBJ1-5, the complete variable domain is DVKVTQSSRYLVKRTGEKVFLECVQDMDHENMFWYRQDPGLGLRLIYFSYDVKMKEKGDIPEGYSVSREKKERFSLILESASTNQTSMYLCATSRGQPQHFGDGTRLSIL.

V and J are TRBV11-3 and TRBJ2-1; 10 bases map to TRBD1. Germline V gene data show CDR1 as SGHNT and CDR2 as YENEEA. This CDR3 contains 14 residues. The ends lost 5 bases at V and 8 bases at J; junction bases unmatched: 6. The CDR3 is CASSVDRGKDEQFF. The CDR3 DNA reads TGTGCCAGCAGCGTGGACAGGGGGAAGGATGAGCAGTTCTTC.

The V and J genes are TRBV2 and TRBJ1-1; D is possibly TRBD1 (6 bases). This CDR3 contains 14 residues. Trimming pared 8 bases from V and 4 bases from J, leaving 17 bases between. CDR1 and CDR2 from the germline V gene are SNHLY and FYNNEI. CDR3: CASGGQTPGTEAFF. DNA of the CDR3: TGTGCCAGCGGCGGACAGACCCCGGGCACTGAAGCTTTCTTT.

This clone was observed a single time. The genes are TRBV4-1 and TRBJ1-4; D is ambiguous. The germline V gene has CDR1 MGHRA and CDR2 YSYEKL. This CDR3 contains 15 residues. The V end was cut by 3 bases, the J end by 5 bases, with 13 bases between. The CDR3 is CASSQAGTWNEKLFF. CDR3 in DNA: TGCGCCAGCAGCCAGGCCGGAACATGGAATGAAAAACTGTTTTTT.

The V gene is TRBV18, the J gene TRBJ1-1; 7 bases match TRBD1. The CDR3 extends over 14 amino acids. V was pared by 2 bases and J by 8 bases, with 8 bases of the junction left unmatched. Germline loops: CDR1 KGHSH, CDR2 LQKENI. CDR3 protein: CASSPTVRGVEAFF. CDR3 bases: TGTGCCAGCTCACCAACCGTCAGGGGGGTGGAAGCTTTCTTT.

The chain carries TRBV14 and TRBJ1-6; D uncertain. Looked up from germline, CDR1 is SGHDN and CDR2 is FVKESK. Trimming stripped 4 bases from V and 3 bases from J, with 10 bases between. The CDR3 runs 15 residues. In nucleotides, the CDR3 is TGTGCCAGCAGCCCACTGGTGGGCTATAATTCACCCCTCCACTTT. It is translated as CASSPLVGYNSPLHF.

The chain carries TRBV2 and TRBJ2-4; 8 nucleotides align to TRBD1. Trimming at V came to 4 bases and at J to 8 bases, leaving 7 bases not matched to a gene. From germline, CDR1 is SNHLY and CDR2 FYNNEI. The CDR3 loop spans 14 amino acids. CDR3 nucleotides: TGTGCCAGCAGTGGACAGGGGTTTAAGGACATTCAGTACTTC. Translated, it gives CASSGQGFKDIQYF.

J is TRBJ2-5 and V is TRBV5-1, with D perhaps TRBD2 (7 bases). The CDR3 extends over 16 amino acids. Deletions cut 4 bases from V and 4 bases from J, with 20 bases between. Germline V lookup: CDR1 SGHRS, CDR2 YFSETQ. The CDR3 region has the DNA TGCGCCAGCAGCCCCGGAGCTGCGGGGGCGGGAGAGACCCAGTACTTC. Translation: CASSPGAAGAGETQYF.

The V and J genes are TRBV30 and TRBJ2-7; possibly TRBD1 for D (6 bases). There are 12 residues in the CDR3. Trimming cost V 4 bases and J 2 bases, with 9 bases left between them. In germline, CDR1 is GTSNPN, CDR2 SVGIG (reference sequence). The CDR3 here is CAWKDRPYEQYF. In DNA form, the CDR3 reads TGTGCCTGGAAGGACAGACCCTACGAGCAGTACTTC.

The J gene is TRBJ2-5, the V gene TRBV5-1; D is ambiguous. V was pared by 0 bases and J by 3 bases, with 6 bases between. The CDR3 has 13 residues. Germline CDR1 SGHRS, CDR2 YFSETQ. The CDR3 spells CASSLGREETQYF. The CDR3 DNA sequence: TGCGCCAGCAGCTTGGGCAGAGAAGAGACCCAGTACTTC.

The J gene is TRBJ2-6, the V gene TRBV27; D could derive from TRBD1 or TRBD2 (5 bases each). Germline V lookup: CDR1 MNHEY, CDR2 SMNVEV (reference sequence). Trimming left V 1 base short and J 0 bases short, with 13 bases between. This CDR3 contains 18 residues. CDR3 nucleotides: TGTGCCAGCAGTTTATTTGTCGGGGCGGACTCTGGGGCCAACGTCCTGACTTTC. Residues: CASSLFVGADSGANVLTF. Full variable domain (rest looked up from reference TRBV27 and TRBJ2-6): EAQVTQNPRYLITVTGKKLTVTCSQNMNHEYMSWYRQDPGLGLRQIYYSMNVEVTDKGDVPEGYKVSRKEKRNFPLILESPSPNQTSLYFCASSLFVGADSGANVLTFGAGSRLTVL.

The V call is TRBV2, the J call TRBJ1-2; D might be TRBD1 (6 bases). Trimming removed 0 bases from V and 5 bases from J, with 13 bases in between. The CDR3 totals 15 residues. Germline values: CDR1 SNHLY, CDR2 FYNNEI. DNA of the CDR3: TGTGCCAGCAGTGAAGCGCTATTTCAGGGGTATGGCTACACCTTC. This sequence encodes CASSEALFQGYGYTF. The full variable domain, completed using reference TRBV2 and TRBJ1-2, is EPEVTQTPSHQVTQMGQEVILRCVPISNHLYFYWYRQILGQKVEFLVSFYNNEISEKSEIFDDQFSVERPDGSNFTLKIRSTKLEDSAMYFCASSEALFQGYGYTFGSGTRLTVV.

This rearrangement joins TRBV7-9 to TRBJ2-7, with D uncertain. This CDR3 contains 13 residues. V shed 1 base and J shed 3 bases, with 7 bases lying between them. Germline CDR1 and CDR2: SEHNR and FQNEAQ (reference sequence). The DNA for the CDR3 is TGTGCCAGCAGCTTAGGTCTCCGCTACGAGCAGTACTTC. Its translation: CASSLGLRYEQYF. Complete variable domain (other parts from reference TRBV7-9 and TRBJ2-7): DTGVSQNPRHKITKRGQNVTFRCDPISEHNRLYWYRQTLGQGPEFLTYFQNEAQLEKSRLLSDRFSAERPKGSFSTLEIQRTEQGDSAMYLCASSLGLRYEQYFGPGTRLTVT.

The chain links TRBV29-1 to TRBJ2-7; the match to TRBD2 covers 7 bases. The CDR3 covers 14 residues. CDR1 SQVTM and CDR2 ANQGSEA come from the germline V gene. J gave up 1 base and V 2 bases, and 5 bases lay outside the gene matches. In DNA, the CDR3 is TGCAGCGTTGAAAGGGACTACCCATCCTACGAGCAGTACTTC. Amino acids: CSVERDYPSYEQYF.

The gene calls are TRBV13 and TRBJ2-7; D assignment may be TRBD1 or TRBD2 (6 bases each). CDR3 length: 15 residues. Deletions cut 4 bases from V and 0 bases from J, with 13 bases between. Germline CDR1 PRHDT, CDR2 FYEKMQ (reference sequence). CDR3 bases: TGTGCCAGCAGCTCTTGGGGGGCGCGCTCCTACGAGCAGTACTTC. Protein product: CASSSWGARSYEQYF.

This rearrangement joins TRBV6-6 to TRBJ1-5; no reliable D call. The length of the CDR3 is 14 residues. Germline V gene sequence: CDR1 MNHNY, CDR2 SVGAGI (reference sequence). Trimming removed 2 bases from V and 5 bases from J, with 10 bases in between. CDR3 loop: CASSYITEDQPQHF. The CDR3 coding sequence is TGTGCCAGCAGTTACATAACAGAGGATCAGCCCCAGCATTTT.

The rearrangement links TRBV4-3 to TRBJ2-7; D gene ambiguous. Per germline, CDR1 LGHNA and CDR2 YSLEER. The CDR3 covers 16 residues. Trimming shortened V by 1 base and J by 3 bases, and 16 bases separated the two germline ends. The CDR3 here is CASSQVAPAGDYEQYF. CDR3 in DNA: TGCGCCAGCAGCCAAGTGGCCCCGGCAGGAGACTACGAGCAGTACTTC.

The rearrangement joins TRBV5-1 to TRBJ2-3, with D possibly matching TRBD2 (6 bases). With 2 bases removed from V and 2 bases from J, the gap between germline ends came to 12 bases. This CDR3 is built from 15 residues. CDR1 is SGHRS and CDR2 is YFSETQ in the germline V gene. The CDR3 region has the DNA TGCGCCAGCAGCTTTGGATCTAGCGACACAGATACGCAGTATTTT. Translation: CASSFGSSDTDTQYF.